This TCR beta chain emerged from a study of post-analysis software for immune sequencing data. Study as a whole: Disease courses included relapsing-remitting, secondary progressive and progressive-relapsing multiple sclerosis.

TCR beta cDNA libraries had unique molecular identifiers. With 1 to 10 million T cells as the source, roughly 0.5 million cDNA molecules resulted. A single record per CDR3 protein comes from TCRdb applying MiXCR to the PCR reads. The repertoire holds around 440,000 distinct CDR3 sequences, with 40% to 55% as singletons. This clonotype was seen only a few times. Antigen specificity is unknown. The V end lost 0 bases, the J end lost 7 bases, and 13 bases lay between the germline ends. Germline CDR1 is SGHVS and CDR2 is FNYEAQ. The CDR3 sequence is 15 residues long. Study outcomes and limitations: Higher frequency in patients than in controls was seen for roughly 5 TRBV segments, with TRBV5-6, TRBV5-1 and TRBV20-1 among them. Strong same-batch co-clustering of samples appeared with F measure clustering. Significantly decreased normalized Chao1 diversity was recorded for multiple sclerosis patients relative to controls.

V and J are TRBV7-6 and TRBJ2-1, with TRBD2 as a possible D gene (5 bases). The specimen was blood. The TCR was taken from a girl aged 10-17 years with multiple sclerosis. The CDR3 protein is CASSLAFEGKNEQFF. The CDR3 bases are TGTGCCAGCAGCTTAGCGTTTGAGGGCAAAAATGAGCAGTTCTTC.